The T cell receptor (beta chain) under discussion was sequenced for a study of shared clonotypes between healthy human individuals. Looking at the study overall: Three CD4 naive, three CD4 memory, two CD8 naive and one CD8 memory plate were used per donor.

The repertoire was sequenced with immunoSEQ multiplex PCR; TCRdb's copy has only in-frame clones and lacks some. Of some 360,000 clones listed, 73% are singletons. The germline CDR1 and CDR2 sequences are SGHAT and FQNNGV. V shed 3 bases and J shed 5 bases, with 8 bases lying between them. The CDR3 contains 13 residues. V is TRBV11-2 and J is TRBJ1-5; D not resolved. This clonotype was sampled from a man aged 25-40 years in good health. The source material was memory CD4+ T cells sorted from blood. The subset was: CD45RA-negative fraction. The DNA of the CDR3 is TGTGCCAGCAGCTTGGGCCGTTATCAGCCCCAGCATTTT. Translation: CASSLGRYQPQHF.